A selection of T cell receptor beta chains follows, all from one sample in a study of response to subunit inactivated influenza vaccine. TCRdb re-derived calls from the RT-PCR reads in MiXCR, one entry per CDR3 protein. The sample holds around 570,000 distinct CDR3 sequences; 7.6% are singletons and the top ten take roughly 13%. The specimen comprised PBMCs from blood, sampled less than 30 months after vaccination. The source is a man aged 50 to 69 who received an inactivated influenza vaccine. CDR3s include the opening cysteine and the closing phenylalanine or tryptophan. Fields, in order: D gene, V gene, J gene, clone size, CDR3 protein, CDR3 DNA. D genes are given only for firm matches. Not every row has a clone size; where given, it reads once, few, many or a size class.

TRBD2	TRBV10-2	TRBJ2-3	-	CASSEVAGDTDTQYF	TGCGCCAGCAGTGAGGTTGCGGGGGACACAGATACGCAGTATTTT
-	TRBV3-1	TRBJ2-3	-	CASSQDPAPAGTDTQYF	TGTGCCAGCAGCCAAGATCCCGCCCCGGCGGGCACAGATACGCAGTATTTT
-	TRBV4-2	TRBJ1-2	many	CASSQSGNYGYTF	TGTGCCAGCAGCCAATCCGGGAACTATGGCTACACCTTC
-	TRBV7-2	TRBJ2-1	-	CASSPAGGGTVNEQFF	TGTGCCAGCAGCCCCGCGGGGGGCGGGACAGTCAATGAGCAGTTCTTC
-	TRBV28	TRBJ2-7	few	CASSFLIFYEQYF	TGTGCCAGCAGTTTTTTGATTTTTTACGAGCAGTACTTC
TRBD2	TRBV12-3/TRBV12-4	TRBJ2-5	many	CASSRGTSDKYF	TGTGCCAGCAGCCGAGGGACTAGCGATAAGTACTTC
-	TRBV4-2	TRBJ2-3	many	CASSQDLAPTDTQYF	TGTGCCAGCAGCCAAGATCTGGCCCCGACAGATACGCAGTATTTT
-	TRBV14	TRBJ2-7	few	CASSKSRGAGSSYEQYF	TGTGCCAGCAGCAAATCAAGGGGGGCAGGGTCCTCCTACGAGCAGTACTTC
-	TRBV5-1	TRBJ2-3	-	CASSSDRPTDTQYF	TGCGCCAGCAGCTCAGACAGGCCCACAGATACGCAGTATTTT
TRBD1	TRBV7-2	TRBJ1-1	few	CASSKQGQPNTEAFF	TGTGCCAGCAGCAAACAGGGACAGCCGAACACTGAAGCTTTCTTT
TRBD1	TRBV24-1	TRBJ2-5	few	CATSEGGQGSETQYF	TGTGCCACCAGTGAGGGGGGACAGGGGAGTGAGACCCAGTACTTC
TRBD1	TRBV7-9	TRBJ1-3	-	CASSLTQGAGNTIYF	TGTGCCAGCAGCTTAACACAGGGGGCTGGAAACACCATATATTTT
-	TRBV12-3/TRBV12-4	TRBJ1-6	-	CASGFGSPLHF	TGTGCCAGCGGTTTTGGCTCACCCCTCCACTTT
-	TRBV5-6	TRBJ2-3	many	CASSFGWDTQYF	TGTGCCAGCAGCTTCGGGTGGGATACGCAGTATTTT
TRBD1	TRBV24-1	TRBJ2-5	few	CATSDPRTGTGHQETQYF	TGTGCCACCAGTGACCCACGGACAGGGACGGGTCATCAAGAGACCCAGTACTTC
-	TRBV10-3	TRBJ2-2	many	CAISGGALDTGELFF	TGTGCCATCAGTGGGGGGGCTTTGGACACCGGGGAGCTGTTTTTT
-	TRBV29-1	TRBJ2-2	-	CSVGSGATGELFF	TGCAGCGTTGGCTCAGGGGCCACCGGGGAGCTGTTTTTT
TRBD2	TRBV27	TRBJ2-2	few	CASSELAGATGELFF	TGTGCCAGCAGTGAACTAGCGGGAGCCACCGGGGAGCTGTTTTTT
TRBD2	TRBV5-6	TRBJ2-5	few	CASSRILAGAETQYF	TGTGCCAGCAGTCGGATACTAGCGGGGGCGGAGACCCAGTACTTC
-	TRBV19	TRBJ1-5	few	CASSRLREPQHF	TGTGCCAGTAGTCGTCTCCGGGAGCCCCAGCATTTT
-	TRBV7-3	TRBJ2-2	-	CASSLFQRDTGELFF	TGTGCCAGCAGCTTATTTCAGCGGGACACCGGGGAGCTGTTTTTT
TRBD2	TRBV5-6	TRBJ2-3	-	CASSRTSGRLSDTQYF	TGTGCCAGCAGCCGAACTAGCGGGAGGCTGTCAGATACGCAGTATTTT
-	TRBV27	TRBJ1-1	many	CASSSHAGGYTEAFF	TGTGCCAGCAGTTCCCACGCGGGGGGTTATACTGAAGCTTTCTTT
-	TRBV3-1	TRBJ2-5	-	CASSRDGTQYF	TGTGCCAGCAGCCGGGACGGGACCCAGTACTTC
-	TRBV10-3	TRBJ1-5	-	CAISEVQGSNQPQHF	TGTGCCATCAGTGAGGTGCAGGGGAGCAATCAGCCCCAGCATTTT
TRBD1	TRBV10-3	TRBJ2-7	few	CAIRDRGSGIYEQYF	TGTGCCATCAGGGACAGGGGAAGCGGGATTTACGAGCAGTACTTC
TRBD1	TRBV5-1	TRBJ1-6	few	CASSPTNRDRSSYNSPLHF	TGCGCCAGCAGCCCAACTAACCGGGACAGGAGCTCCTATAATTCACCCCTCCACTTT
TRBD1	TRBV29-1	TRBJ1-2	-	CSVAEGGDYGYTF	TGCAGCGTTGCGGAAGGGGGCGACTATGGCTACACCTTC
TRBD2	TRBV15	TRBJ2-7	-	CATSPGGRGAYEQYF	TGTGCCACCAGCCCCGGGGGGAGAGGGGCCTACGAGCAGTACTTC
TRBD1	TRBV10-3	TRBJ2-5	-	CAISEPGQGQETQYF	TGTGCCATCAGTGAACCGGGACAGGGCCAAGAGACCCAGTACTTC
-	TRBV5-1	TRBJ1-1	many	CASSSGPYTEAFF	TGCGCCAGCAGCTCGGGGCCATACACTGAAGCTTTCTTT
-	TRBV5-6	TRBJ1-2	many	CASSFIHNPGDYGYTF	TGTGCCAGCAGCTTTATACACAACCCCGGGGACTATGGCTACACCTTC
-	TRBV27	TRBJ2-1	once	CASSLWRATYNEQFF	TGTGCCAGCAGTTTATGGCGGGCGACTTACAATGAGCAGTTCTTC
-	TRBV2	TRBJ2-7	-	CASRPTGRTYEQYF	TGTGCCAGCAGGCCGACAGGGAGGACCTACGAGCAGTACTTC
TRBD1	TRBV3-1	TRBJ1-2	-	CASSQDLGTGKFYGYTF	TGTGCCAGCAGCCAAGATCTGGGGACAGGGAAGTTCTATGGCTACACCTTC
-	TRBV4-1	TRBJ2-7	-	CASSQESGVEYEQYF	TGCGCCAGCAGCCAAGAGTCTGGGGTCGAATACGAGCAGTACTTC
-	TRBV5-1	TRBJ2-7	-	CASSLESTPYEQYF	TGCGCCAGCAGCTTGGAGAGTACCCCCTACGAGCAGTACTTC
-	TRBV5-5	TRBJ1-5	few	CASSTRDSNQPQHF	TGTGCCAGCAGCACCAGGGATAGCAATCAGCCCCAGCATTTT
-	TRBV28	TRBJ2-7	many	CASSRKIYEQYF	TGTGCCAGCAGCCGAAAAATCTACGAGCAGTACTTC
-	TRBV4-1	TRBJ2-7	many	CASSLRGLTHEQYF	TGCGCCAGCAGCCTCAGGGGTTTAACCCACGAGCAGTACTTC
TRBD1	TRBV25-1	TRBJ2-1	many	CASSNHRTGLNSYNEQFF	TGTGCCAGCAGTAACCACAGGACAGGGTTAAACTCCTACAATGAGCAGTTCTTC
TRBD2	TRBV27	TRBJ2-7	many	CASSLWSGGYEQYF	TGTGCCAGCAGTTTATGGAGCGGGGGTTACGAGCAGTACTTC
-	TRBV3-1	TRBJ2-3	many	CASSQDLGQAYF	TGTGCCAGCAGCCAAGATCTTGGGCAGGCGTATTTT
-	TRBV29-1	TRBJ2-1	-	CSVQGGAGIYNEQFF	TGCAGCGTTCAGGGCGGCGCGGGAATCTACAATGAGCAGTTCTTC
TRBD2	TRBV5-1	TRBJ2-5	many	CASSLASGGAAETQYF	TGCGCCAGCAGCTTGGCTTCGGGGGGGGCCGCAGAGACCCAGTACTTC
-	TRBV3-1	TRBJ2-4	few	CASSPRHIAKNIQYF	TGTGCCAGCAGCCCTCGACATATAGCCAAAAACATTCAGTACTTC
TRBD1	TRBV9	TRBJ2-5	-	CANSGTGEQETQYF	TGTGCCAACAGCGGGACAGGGGAACAAGAGACCCAGTACTTC
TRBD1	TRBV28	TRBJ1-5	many	CASRVNRGSISHQPQHF	TGTGCCAGCAGGGTTAACAGGGGTAGTATAAGTCATCAGCCCCAGCATTTT
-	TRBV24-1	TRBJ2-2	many	CATSDGRYTGELFF	TGTGCCACCAGTGATGGGAGATACACCGGGGAGCTGTTTTTT
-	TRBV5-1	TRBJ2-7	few	CASSARTATYEQYF	TGCGCCAGCAGCGCAAGGACAGCTACCTACGAGCAGTACTTC
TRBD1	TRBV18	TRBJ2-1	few	CASSYRQGSSYNEQFF	TGTGCCAGCTCATACCGACAGGGAAGCTCCTACAATGAGCAGTTCTTC
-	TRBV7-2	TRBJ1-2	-	CASSLGQGGLYGYTF	TGTGCCAGCAGCTTGGGGCAGGGAGGCCTCTATGGCTACACCTTC
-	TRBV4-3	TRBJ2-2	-	CASSPLPAGPNTGELFF	TGCGCCAGCAGCCCATTGCCCGCTGGCCCGAACACCGGGGAGCTGTTTTTT
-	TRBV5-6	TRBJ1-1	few	CASSLDWNTEAFF	TGTGCCAGCAGCTTGGACTGGAACACTGAAGCTTTCTTT
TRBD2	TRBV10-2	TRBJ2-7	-	CASSVILAGDNYEQYF	TGCGCCAGCAGTGTCATTTTAGCGGGGGACAACTACGAGCAGTACTTC
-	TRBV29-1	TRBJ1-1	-	CSVEGVQGRTEAFF	TGCAGCGTTGAAGGGGTACAGGGAAGGACTGAAGCTTTCTTT
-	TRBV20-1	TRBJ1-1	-	CSALNLGNTEAFF	TGCAGTGCCCTCAATTTGGGGAACACTGAAGCTTTCTTT
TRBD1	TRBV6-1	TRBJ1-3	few	CASSGDRGPGNTIYF	TGTGCCAGCAGTGGGGACAGGGGGCCTGGAAACACCATATATTTT
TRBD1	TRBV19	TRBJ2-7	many	CASRVKGATGEQYF	TGTGCCAGTAGAGTTAAGGGGGCGACGGGGGAGCAGTACTTC